The text below deals with one T cell receptor (beta chain). This specimen belongs to a study of blood T cell repertoires in COVID-19. CDR1 and CDR2 from the germline V gene are SGDLS and YYNGEE. The CDR3 extends over 14 amino acids. After removal of 2 bases from V and 12 bases from J, the junction contained 8 bases not matched to a gene. Assay: immunoSEQ multiplex PCR; the TCRdb copy retains only in-frame clones and omits some. The data show roughly 71,000 clones, 84% seen once. Sequencing was carried out using peripheral blood. The TCR sequence derives from a man aged 50-60 years with active COVID-19. This chain uses TRBV9 with TRBJ2-1; the match to TRBD2 covers 10 bases. The CDR3 sequence is CASSVGLAGARQFF. The CDR3 nucleotides read TGTGCCAGCAGCGTCGGCCTAGCGGGAGCAAGGCAGTTCTTC.